These 13 T cell receptor beta chains were all obtained from the same sample, sequenced in a study of Graves' ophthalmopathy and Graves' hyperthyroidism. RNA served as the template for amplifying TCR beta CDR3 regions. HTBI primers primed a first-round RT-PCR, and a second-round multiplex PCR followed. TCRdb passed the multiplex PCR reads through MiXCR, listing each CDR3 protein once. This sample yields hundreds of thousands of distinct CDR3 sequences, of which more than 40% are seen a single time; more than 3% belongs to the top ten. The source material was peripheral blood. These receptors were taken from an adult man with Graves' ophthalmopathy.

CDR3 sequence (DNA): TGTGCCAGCAGTTACTCTACTAGCGGGGCCTACGAGCAGTACTTC. It is translated as CASSYSTSGAYEQYF. The chain has TRBV2 and TRBJ2-7; 10 nucleotides agree with TRBD2. Germline assignment: CDR1 SNHLY and CDR2 FYNNEI. V was clipped by 5 bases and J by 2 bases; unmatched bases: 6. This CDR3 is built from 15 residues.

This clonotype was seen many times. This rearrangement joins TRBV12-3 or TRBV12-4 to TRBJ2-7; tentative D call: TRBD2 (5 bases). The CDR3 is 16 residues long. Trimming cost V 5 bases and J 0 bases, with 17 bases left between them. CDR3 in amino acids: CASSPPDLLSSYEQYF. The CDR3 DNA sequence: TGTGCCAGCAGTCCCCCGGACTTACTGAGCTCCTACGAGCAGTACTTC.

The chain carries TRBV20-1 and TRBJ2-5; possibly TRBD2 for D (7 bases). V lost 6 bases and J lost 5, with 28 bases in between. Germline CDR1 reads DFQATT; CDR2 reads SNEGSKA (reference sequence). The CDR3 has 17 residues. The CDR3 reads CSAPPVRGGGPGETQYF. CDR3 nucleotides: TGCAGTGCCCCACCGGTGAGGGGCGGGGGCCCCGGTGAGACCCAGTACTTC.

Here the CDR3 reads CASSQLAGGSGELFF. CDR3 DNA: TGTGCCAGCAGCCAACTAGCGGGAGGCTCCGGGGAGCTGTTTTTT. V usage is TRBV6-5 and J usage is TRBJ2-2, with 12 bases lining up with TRBD2. CDR1 is MNHEY, CDR2 SVGAGI, per germline. J was trimmed by 6 bases and V by 6 bases; bases with no gene match: 5. The CDR3 has 15 amino acids.

This clonotype occurred many times. The chain couples TRBV20-1 to TRBJ2-7; D perhaps matches TRBD1 (7 bases). This CDR3 contains 16 residues. V was shortened by 7 bases and J by 3 bases, with 25 bases between the two germline ends. Per the germline V gene, CDR1 is DFQATT and CDR2 is SNEGSKA (reference sequence). The CDR3 nucleotides read TGCAGTGTCTCGGTTACGAACAGGGGAGGTGTCTACGAGCAGTACTTC. It is translated as CSVSVTNRGGVYEQYF.

The V call is TRBV11-3, the J call TRBJ2-5; no firm D call. This CDR3 contains 12 residues. Trimming left V 7 bases short and J 1 base short, with 7 bases between. CDR1 is SGHNT and CDR2 is YENEEA in the germline V gene. For the CDR3, the DNA is TGTGCCAGCACGAACTCCCAAGAGACCCAGTACTTC. Translated, it gives CASTNSQETQYF.

As to this clonotype: One base away lies a much larger clone, so this may be a sequencing read error. The chain employs TRBV7-2 and TRBJ2-2, with D possibly being TRBD1 (7 bases). This CDR3 has 14 residues. The germline CDR1 and CDR2 sequences are SGHTA and FQGNSA. This chain's CDR3 is CASSSQGLGGDLFF. The CDR3 DNA reads as TGTGCCAGCAGCTCACAGGGGCTCGGCGGGGATCTGTTTTTT.

At least ten counts were recorded for this clonotype. The chain has TRBV7-8 and TRBJ1-5, with a tentative D call TRBD1 (6 bases). Germline CDR1 and CDR2: SGHVS and FQNEAQ. The CDR3 consists of 15 residues. The V gene lost 5 bases and the J gene lost 1 base, with 12 bases spanning the gap. This CDR3 reads CASSPYRASNQPQHF. DNA of the CDR3: TGTGCCAGCAGCCCTTACAGGGCAAGCAATCAGCCCCAGCATTTT. The full variable domain, with the rest looked up from reference TRBV7-8 and TRBJ1-5, is GAGVSQSPRYKVAKRGQDVALRCDPISGHVSLFWYQQALGQGPEFLTYFQNEAQLDKSGLPSDRFFAERPEGSVSTLKIQRTQQEDSAVYLCASSPYRASNQPQHFGDGTRLSIL.

This chain connects TRBV4-3 to TRBJ1-2; D remains ambiguous. V lost 2 bases, J lost 6 bases, and 13 bases lay in between. Germline values: CDR1 LGHNA, CDR2 YSLEER. The CDR3 consists of 14 residues. This CDR3 reads CASSQLMAGHGYTF. The CDR3 DNA follows: TGCGCCAGCAGCCAACTGATGGCTGGGCATGGCTACACCTTC.

The CDR3 here is CSVVRESTDTQYF. CDR3 DNA: TGCAGCGTTGTGCGGGAGAGCACAGATACGCAGTATTTT. The genes are TRBV29-1 and TRBJ2-3; TRBD2 matches 7 bases. This CDR3 contains 13 residues. V shed 4 bases, J shed 0 bases, and the junction held 1 base outside the gene matches. Germline CDR1 reads SQVTM; CDR2 reads ANQGSEA.

The V gene is TRBV7-9, the J gene TRBJ2-2; 7 nucleotides align to TRBD2. The CDR3 spans 16 residues. J gave up 4 bases and V 5 bases, and 10 bases lay outside the gene matches. Per the germline V gene, CDR1 is SEHNR and CDR2 is FQNEAQ (reference sequence). The CDR3 spells CASSQYLTGGTGELFF. Written as DNA, the CDR3 is TGTGCCAGCAGCCAATATCTAACGGGGGGCACCGGGGAGCTGTTTTTT. The whole variable domain, filled in from reference TRBV7-9 and TRBJ2-2, reads DTGVSQNPRHKITKRGQNVTFRCDPISEHNRLYWYRQTLGQGPEFLTYFQNEAQLEKSRLLSDRFSAERPKGSFSTLEIQRTEQGDSAMYLCASSQYLTGGTGELFFGEGSRLTVL.

The gene calls are TRBV10-3 and TRBJ1-1; no clear D. The CDR3 has 10 amino acids. Trimming took off 6 bases at V and 7 bases at J, with 6 bases between the two ends. CDR1 ENHRY and CDR2 SYGVKD come from the germline V gene. The CDR3 bases are TGTGCCATCAGGGGCGTTGAAGCTTTCTTT. The encoded protein is CAIRGVEAFF.

This clonotype was detected many times. The chain carries TRBV15 and TRBJ2-2; TRBD1 aligns across 8 bases. The germline V gene encodes CDR1 LNHNV and CDR2 YYDKDF (reference sequence). The CDR3 spans 16 residues. Losses at the gene ends were 0 bases for V and 2 bases for J; bases not matched to a gene: 2. CDR3 region: CATSRDTGGNTGELFF. CDR3 in DNA: TGTGCCACCAGCAGAGATACAGGGGGAAACACCGGGGAGCTGTTTTTT.